The 29 T cell receptor beta chains given below trace back to one sample, sequenced in a study of blood T cell repertoires in COVID-19. The data were produced by immunoSEQ multiplex PCR, yet TCRdb's version contains in-frame clones alone and is incomplete. The table lists about 270,000 clones, approximately 90% of them singletons. The sample was PBMCs or T cells enriched from blood (not recorded which). These receptors all come from a woman aged 25-40 years with acute COVID-19.

This chain connects TRBV2 to TRBJ1-5; the D gene is possibly TRBD1 (6 bases). The CDR3 extends over 14 amino acids. CDR1 SNHLY and CDR2 FYNNEI come from the germline V gene. V gave up 6 bases and J gave up 5 bases, with 14 bases separating them. This CDR3 reads CASRGQLPDQPQHF. The DNA for the CDR3 is TGTGCCAGCAGGGGACAACTACCTGATCAGCCCCAGCATTTT.

The rearrangement joins TRBV19 to TRBJ1-5; TRBD1 matches at 9 bases. This CDR3 is built from 15 residues. CDR1 and CDR2 from the germline V gene are LNHDA and SQIVND (reference sequence). V gave up 5 bases and J gave up 7 bases; unmatched junction bases: 9. DNA of the CDR3: TGTGCCAGTAGTCCCGGGACAGGGTTTAGCCAGCCCCAGCATTTT. Translating gives CASSPGTGFSQPQHF.

The CDR3 spells CASSPLAGEETQYF. The DNA for the CDR3 is TGTGCCAGCTCACCACTAGCGGGGGAAGAGACCCAGTACTTC. The J gene is TRBJ2-5, the V gene TRBV18; 9 nucleotides align to TRBD2. The CDR3 extends over 14 amino acids. Germline values: CDR1 KGHSH, CDR2 LQKENI. V was clipped by 1 base and J by 3 bases; unmatched bases: 0.

The chain is built from TRBV30 and TRBJ2-5; 9 bases align to TRBD1. Per the germline V gene, CDR1 is GTSNPN and CDR2 is SVGIG (reference sequence). CDR3 length: 14 residues. V shed 3 bases and J 7 bases; nucleotides not matched to a gene: 9. CDR3 in DNA: TGTGCCTGGAGCCCGGGACAGGGCGACGGGACCCAGTACTTC. Translated: CAWSPGQGDGTQYF.

The chain combines TRBV19 with TRBJ1-3; weak D call: TRBD1 (6 bases). Germline assignment: CDR1 LNHDA and CDR2 SQIVND (reference sequence). V was clipped by 9 bases and J by 8 bases, with 20 bases between them. The CDR3 has 14 amino acids. The chain's CDR3 is CARPLYREGDTIYF. In nucleotides, the CDR3 is TGTGCCAGACCCCTATACAGGGAGGGGGACACCATATATTTT.

V is TRBV9 and J is TRBJ2-7; 9 positions agree with TRBD1. CDR1 and CDR2 (germline): SGDLS, YYNGEE. Trimming at V came to 0 bases and at J to 0 bases, leaving 4 bases not matched to a gene. CDR3 length: 16 amino acids. CDR3 bases: TGTGCCAGCAGCGTAGAAGGGACAGGGACCTCCTACGAGCAGTACTTC. It encodes CASSVEGTGTSYEQYF.

The V and J genes are TRBV5-1 and TRBJ2-7; 8 bases line up with TRBD2. This CDR3 has 13 residues. The J segment lost 7 bases and the V segment lost 4 bases, leaving 7 bases of the junction unmatched. CDR1 SGHRS and CDR2 YFSETQ come from the germline V gene. CDR3 bases: TGCGCCAGCAGCCCGGGAGGGTCGAAAGAGCAGTACTTC. It translates to CASSPGGSKEQYF.

This sequence joins TRBV6-1 and TRBJ2-7, with a tentative D call TRBD2 (5 bases). The length of the CDR3 is 18 residues. Trimming left V 1 base short and J 4 bases short, with 23 bases between. Germline lookup yields CDR1 MNHNS and CDR2 SASEGT. The CDR3 spells CASSEVAAGIIKWYEQYF. For the CDR3, the DNA is TGTGCCAGCAGTGAAGTAGCCGCCGGGATTATTAAGTGGTACGAGCAGTACTTC.

This clone occurred once. The chain links TRBV27 to TRBJ2-7; TRBD2 matches at 7 bases. J was trimmed by 2 bases and V by 1 base; bases with no gene match: 11. CDR3 length: 17 amino acids. Germline CDR1 reads MNHEY; CDR2 reads SMNVEV (reference sequence). CDR3 sequence: CASSLFPPGGSTYEQYF. CDR3 sequence (DNA): TGTGCCAGCAGTTTATTCCCCCCGGGCGGGAGTACCTACGAGCAGTACTTC.

The chain uses TRBV6-2 or TRBV6-3 and TRBJ1-5; D remains unclear. The CDR3 spans 14 residues. V lost 0 bases to trimming and J lost 3 bases, with 6 bases between them. Per germline, CDR1 MNHEY and CDR2 SVGEGT. Here the CDR3 DNA reads TGTGCCAGCAGTTACTCGTCCTTCAATCAGCCCCAGCATTTT. It codes for CASSYSSFNQPQHF.

This clone was detected once. This chain connects TRBV4-2 to TRBJ2-7, with D possibly being TRBD2 (6 bases). V lost 0 bases and J 2 bases, leaving 17 bases between the germline ends. Germline V gene data show CDR1 as LGHNA and CDR2 as YNFKEQ. The length of the CDR3 is 17 residues. CDR3 sequence reads: CASSQDLSGEMPYEQYF. CDR3 bases: TGTGCCAGCAGCCAAGATCTTTCGGGGGAGATGCCCTACGAGCAGTACTTC.

The CDR3 loop reads CASSGQINEKLFF. DNA of the CDR3: TGCGCCAGCAGCGGGCAGATTAATGAAAAACTGTTTTTT. The chain links TRBV4-3 to TRBJ1-4; no firm D call. The CDR3 consists of 13 residues. The germline gives CDR1 LGHNA, CDR2 YSLEER. Deletions cut 5 bases from V and 4 bases from J, with 8 bases between.

The V call is TRBV19, the J call TRBJ2-2; tentatively, D is TRBD1 (5 bases). This CDR3 has 15 residues. Germline CDR1 reads LNHDA; CDR2 reads SQIVND (reference sequence). V was clipped by 5 bases and J by 0 bases, with 10 bases between them. CDR3 loop: CASSSTAPNTGELFF. DNA of the CDR3: TGTGCCAGTAGTTCGACAGCCCCGAACACCGGGGAGCTGTTTTTT.

This chain joins TRBV11-3 and TRBJ2-2, with 7 bases fitting TRBD2. This CDR3 has 16 amino acids. The germline V gene encodes CDR1 SGHNT and CDR2 YENEEA. The V segment lost 2 bases and the J segment 6 bases; nucleotides outside the gene matches: 9. Written as DNA, the CDR3 is TGTGCCAGCAGCTTAACTTGGACTAGTCCCCCCGGGGAGCTGTTTTTT. Encoded protein: CASSLTWTSPPGELFF.

The gene calls are TRBV28 and TRBJ1-3; 10 bases match TRBD1. Germline V CDR1 and CDR2: MDHEN, SYDVKM. This CDR3 region has 16 residues. V shed 4 bases and J 2 bases; nucleotides not matched to a gene: 5. The CDR3 coding sequence is TGTGCCAGCAGTTCAGCCGGGACAGGGGCTGGAAACACCATATATTTT. Translating gives CASSSAGTGAGNTIYF.

This clone was found once. This sequence joins TRBV7-8 and TRBJ1-1, with a weak D call TRBD1 (5 bases). V was shortened by 5 bases and J by 3 bases, with 22 bases between the two germline ends. From germline, CDR1 is SGHVS and CDR2 FQNEAQ. This CDR3 has 17 residues. The CDR3 loop is CASSAGGQGGFDTEAFF. The CDR3, as DNA: TGTGCCAGCAGCGCAGGCGGGCAGGGAGGGTTCGACACTGAAGCTTTCTTT.

The V gene is TRBV6-5, the J gene TRBJ2-7, with D tentatively TRBD2 (5 bases). The CDR3 sequence is 15 residues long. Trimming stripped 0 bases from V and 0 bases from J, with 9 bases between. Per germline, CDR1 MNHEY and CDR2 SVGAGI. CDR3 DNA: TGTGCCAGCAGTTACTCGGGAGCCGCCTCCTACGAGCAGTACTTC. It codes for CASSYSGAASYEQYF.

There are a few counts of this clone. The chain carries TRBV21-1 and TRBJ2-4; the DNA was not compared with TRBD2, the D call given in the table. TRBV21-1 represents a pseudogene. The CDR3 covers 19 residues. In DNA form, the CDR3 reads TGTGCCAGCAGCAAAGCTAAGACTAGCGGGAGATTGGCCAAAAACATTCAGTACTTC. This gives the protein CASSKAKTSGRLAKNIQYF.

The chain combines TRBV6-5 with TRBJ2-6, with D possibly TRBD1 on 6 matching bases. The germline gives CDR1 MNHEY, CDR2 SVGAGI. This CDR3 contains 15 residues. V gave up 3 bases and J gave up 2 bases, with 8 bases separating them. CDR3 DNA sequence: TGTGCCAGCAGTTATGGACAGACTGGGGCCAACGTCCTGACTTTC. It encodes CASSYGQTGANVLTF.

This sequence joins TRBV21-1 and TRBJ1-1; the DNA was not compared with TRBD1, the D call given in the table. TRBV21-1 is classified as a pseudogene. CDR3 length equals 16 residues. In DNA, the CDR3 is TGTGCCAGCAGCAAGGGAGTCCGACAGGGGAGCACTGAAGCTTTCTTT. It translates to CASSKGVRQGSTEAFF.

This clone was counted only a few times. The V gene is TRBV7-3, the J gene TRBJ2-5; 11 nucleotides match TRBD1. The junction had 6 bases not matched to a gene; V was cut back by 5 bases and J by 4 bases. The CDR3 extends over 15 amino acids. Germline CDR1 and CDR2: SGHTA and FQGTGA. The CDR3 DNA follows: TGTGCCAGCAGCAAAGGGACAGGGGGTTTAGAGACCCAGTACTTC. As protein: CASSKGTGGLETQYF.

V gene TRBV28 combines with J gene TRBJ2-3; 7 nucleotides match TRBD2. The CDR3 loop spans 15 amino acids. Germline assignment: CDR1 MDHEN and CDR2 SYDVKM. V trimming: 3 bases; J trimming: 4 bases; junction bases outside the gene matches: 7. The CDR3 nucleotides read TGTGCCAGCAGTTTTCCGGGAGGCGGGGCAGATACGCAGTATTTT. It yields the protein CASSFPGGGADTQYF.

This clone appeared a single time. The genes are TRBV6-4 and TRBJ1-5; unclear D gene. The CDR3 loop spans 13 amino acids. Trimming stripped 1 base from V and 4 bases from J, with 5 bases between. The germline V gene has CDR1 MRHNA and CDR2 SNTAGT. CDR3 in amino acids: CASSDWANQPQHF. CDR3 DNA: TGTGCCAGCAGTGACTGGGCAAATCAGCCCCAGCATTTT.

V is TRBV18 and J is TRBJ2-1; weak D call: TRBD1 (5 bases). CDR1 KGHSH and CDR2 LQKENI come from the germline V gene. This CDR3 is built from 13 residues. Trimming pared 4 bases from V and 8 bases from J, leaving 12 bases between. The CDR3 sequence is CASSQTLGDEQFF. As DNA, the CDR3 is TGTGCCAGCTCACAAACCCTAGGGGATGAGCAGTTCTTC.

The rearrangement joins TRBV30 to TRBJ1-4; the match to TRBD1 covers 8 bases. Looked up from germline, CDR1 is GTSNPN and CDR2 is SVGIG (reference sequence). The length of the CDR3 is 13 residues. The V segment lost 2 bases and the J segment 5 bases; nucleotides outside the gene matches: 1. The CDR3, as DNA: TGTGCCTGGAGTAGGACAGGGAATGAAAAACTGTTTTTT. Its protein product is CAWSRTGNEKLFF.

The chain couples TRBV9 to TRBJ2-2; tentative D call: TRBD1 (6 bases). V lost 3 bases to trimming and J lost 5 bases, with 8 bases between them. There are 13 residues in the CDR3. Germline V lookup: CDR1 SGDLS, CDR2 YYNGEE. CDR3 DNA sequence: TGTGCCAGCAGCGGAGGGGGAACCGGGGAGCTGTTTTTT. Translating it yields CASSGGGTGELFF. The variable domain in full, with the rest retrieved from reference TRBV9 and TRBJ2-2, is DSGVTQTPKHLITATGQRVTLRCSPRSGDLSVYWYQQSLDQGLQFLIQYYNGEERAKGNILERFSAQQFPDLHSELNLSSLELGDSALYFCASSGGGTGELFFGEGSRLTVL.

The chain carries TRBV7-3 and TRBJ2-3, with 9 bases lining up with TRBD2. Germline CDR1 and CDR2: SGHTA and FQGTGA. V dropped 5 bases and J dropped 2; count of bases not matched to a gene: 8. This CDR3 has 16 residues. Here the CDR3 DNA reads TGTGCCAGCAGCCCCGTTGTAGCGGGGGACACAGATACGCAGTATTTT. This gives the protein CASSPVVAGDTDTQYF.

This rearrangement joins TRBV18 to TRBJ2-7; TRBD2 matches at 11 bases. The CDR3 spans 15 residues. The trim removed 0 bases at V and 5 bases at J, leaving 3 bases unmatched. Germline V gives CDR1 KGHSH, CDR2 LQKENI. The CDR3 spells CASSPPSLAGDEQYF. CDR3 DNA sequence: TGTGCCAGCTCACCACCTTCACTAGCGGGAGACGAGCAGTACTTC.

The rearrangement links TRBV3-1 (or the pseudogene TRBV3-2) to TRBJ2-7, with TRBD1 as a possible D gene (6 bases). Germline V gene sequence: CDR1 LGHDT, CDR2 YNNKEL (reference sequence). The CDR3 loop spans 17 amino acids. Trimming took off 4 bases at V and 2 bases at J, with 21 bases between the two ends. The CDR3 nucleotides are TGTGCCAGCAGCCCGGACTGGTCAGGGGCAGGGGCCTACGAGCAGTACTTC. This sequence encodes CASSPDWSGAGAYEQYF.